What follows are 32 T cell receptor beta chains derived from one specimen sequenced in a study of T cell changes during pregnancy in multiple sclerosis (dated by TCRdb to about 2019). The library was produced with the immunoSEQ multiplex PCR assay. What TCRdb holds here is the immuneACCESS table cut down to in-frame rearrangements. Part of the clones is not present; checked against another copy, under half of the missing clones reflect an unresolved V gene, and the others are unexplained. This sample gives roughly 34,000 clones in total; roughly 90% of them show up just once. The ten most abundant clones make up about 3.8% of the sample. The starting material was CD8+ T cells from peripheral blood mononuclear cells, obtained in the third trimester of pregnancy. These receptors all come from a female donor with multiple sclerosis, enrolled in a pregnancy study.

The rearrangement links TRBV27 to TRBJ2-7; 7 bases line up with TRBD1. This CDR3 region has 14 residues. Germline lookup yields CDR1 MNHEY and CDR2 SMNVEV (reference sequence). V trimming: 5 bases; J trimming: 2 bases; junction bases outside the gene matches: 6. CDR3 in amino acids: CASSASGTAYEQYF. The CDR3 DNA follows: TGTGCCAGCAGTGCATCCGGGACAGCCTACGAGCAGTACTTC.

The chain is built from TRBV6-1 and TRBJ2-7; TRBD1 aligns across 7 bases. The CDR3 runs 15 residues. V shed 2 bases and J 5 bases; nucleotides not matched to a gene: 9. The V gene's germline CDR1 is MNHNS and CDR2 SASEGT. The CDR3 here is CASSESGRGSHEQYF. The CDR3 DNA is TGTGCCAGCAGTGAATCAGGCAGGGGGTCCCACGAGCAGTACTTC.

The CDR3 nucleotides are TGCGCCAGCAGCCGCGTCAGAGGCTCCTATAATTCACCCCTCCACTTT. Translating it yields CASSRVRGSYNSPLHF. The chain is built from TRBV4-3 and TRBJ1-6; D call uncertain. CDR1 and CDR2 from the germline V gene are LGHNA and YSLEER. This CDR3 contains 16 residues. Trimming shortened V by 4 bases and J by 0 bases, and 10 bases separated the two germline ends.

The gene calls are TRBV9 and TRBJ2-3, with a tentative D call TRBD2 (5 bases). The V gene's germline CDR1 is SGDLS and CDR2 YYNGEE. The V and J ends lost 1 base and 2 bases respectively, with 26 bases between them. This CDR3 has 20 amino acids. CDR3 DNA: TGTGCCAGCAGCGTAAGTGGAGGCAGAAAAACCTACCCCAACACAGATACGCAGTATTTT. Its protein is CASSVSGGRKTYPNTDTQYF. The full variable domain, in which reference TRBV9 and TRBJ2-3 provide the parts outside the CDR3, is DSGVTQTPKHLITATGQRVTLRCSPRSGDLSVYWYQQSLDQGLQFLIQYYNGEERAKGNILERFSAQQFPDLHSELNLSSLELGDSALYFCASSVSGGRKTYPNTDTQYFGPGTRLTVL.

The rearrangement joins TRBV7-9 to TRBJ2-3; the match to TRBD1 covers 9 bases. V shed 6 bases, J shed 9 bases, and the junction held 4 bases outside the gene matches. This CDR3 is 12 amino acids long. Germline V gives CDR1 SEHNR, CDR2 FQNEAQ (reference sequence). As DNA, the CDR3 is TGTGCCAGCAGGGAAGGGACAGGGACGCAGTATTTT. Its translation: CASREGTGTQYF.

The rearrangement links TRBV7-2 to TRBJ1-1; unclear D gene. This CDR3 has 14 amino acids. Germline assignment: CDR1 SGHTA and CDR2 FQGNSA. V shed 5 bases and J shed 11 bases, with 21 bases lying between them. The CDR3, as DNA: TGTGCCAGCAGCCCAGGCCCCGGCGGGCTCAGGGCTTTCTTT. This sequence encodes CASSPGPGGLRAFF. Full variable domain (outside the CDR3, taken from reference TRBV7-2 and TRBJ1-1): GAGVSQSPSNKVTEKGKDVELRCDPISGHTALYWYRQSLGQGLEFLIYFQGNSAPDKSGLPSDRFSAERTGGSVSTLTIQRTQQEDSAVYLCASSPGPGGLRAFFGQGTRLTVV.

The rearrangement joins TRBV7-3 to TRBJ1-1, with D uncertain. The germline gives CDR1 SGHTA, CDR2 FQGTGA. This CDR3 is built from 14 residues. V lost 5 bases, J lost 4 bases, and 14 bases lay in between. Here the CDR3 reads CASSPTPGGTEAFF. In DNA, the CDR3 is TGTGCCAGCAGCCCCACCCCCGGAGGCACTGAAGCTTTCTTT.

The chain joins TRBV6-4 to TRBJ1-6; 8 bases line up with TRBD1. The V gene end was trimmed by 6 bases and the J gene end by 7 bases; junction bases not matched to a gene: 5. CDR1 is MRHNA, CDR2 SNTAGT, per germline. CDR3 length equals 14 residues. CDR3 coding DNA: TGTGCCAGCAGAGAGACAGGGGAAAATTCACCCCTCCACTTT. Protein: CASRETGENSPLHF.

The J gene is TRBJ2-3, the V gene TRBV5-1; maybe TRBD1 (5 bases). This CDR3 spans 15 amino acids. The V end lost 0 bases, the J end lost 0 bases, and 8 bases lay between the germline ends. Germline V lookup: CDR1 SGHRS, CDR2 YFSETQ. The CDR3 protein is CASSLDRYSTDTQYF. DNA for the CDR3: TGCGCCAGCAGCTTGGACAGGTATAGCACAGATACGCAGTATTTT.

This clone was seen once. This rearrangement joins TRBV12-1 to TRBJ1-4; TRBD1 is the table's D call, not checked against the DNA. TRBV12-1 is annotated as a pseudogene. The CDR3 is 18 residues long. The CDR3 spells CASSTPNRDRGFNEKLFF. In DNA form, the CDR3 reads TGTGCCAGCAGCACTCCGAACCGGGACAGGGGGTTTAATGAAAAACTGTTTTTT.

This clone was counted only a few times. The J gene is TRBJ2-1, the V gene TRBV5-5; D is possibly TRBD2 (6 bases). This CDR3 is built from 15 residues. Trimming left V 4 bases short and J 6 bases short, with 17 bases between. Germline V gives CDR1 SGHKS, CDR2 YYEKEE (reference sequence). The DNA for the CDR3 is TGTGCCAGCAGCCGGGGCCCGGAGGGGACCAATGAGCAGTTCTTC. This codes for CASSRGPEGTNEQFF.

The chain is built from TRBV29-1 and TRBJ1-2; 7 positions match TRBD1. Trimming at V came to 4 bases and at J to 3 bases, leaving 5 bases not matched to a gene. The CDR3 sequence is 13 residues long. The germline V gene has CDR1 SQVTM and CDR2 ANQGSEA. The CDR3 region has the DNA TGCAGCGTTGTGCACAGGGGTGACTATGGCTACACCTTC. This codes for CSVVHRGDYGYTF.

The gene calls are TRBV7-9 and TRBJ1-4; D remains unclear. The CDR3 spans 15 residues. Germline V gene sequence: CDR1 SEHNR, CDR2 FQNEAQ (reference sequence). Trimming removed 1 base from V and 7 bases from J, with 13 bases in between. CDR3 sequence (DNA): TGTGCCAGCAGCTTAGTCGGCGGTGAGAGTGAAAAACTGTTTTTT. It yields the protein CASSLVGGESEKLFF.

This clone appeared a few times. The CDR3 is CASSVASGGVHEQFF. The CDR3 DNA sequence: TGTGCCAGCAGCGTAGCTAGCGGGGGGGTTCATGAGCAGTTCTTC. The chain is built from TRBV9 and TRBJ2-1; 12 bases align to TRBD2. The germline gives CDR1 SGDLS, CDR2 YYNGEE. This CDR3 contains 15 residues. Unmatched junction bases numbered 3, after V lost 0 bases and J lost 8 bases.

The chain combines TRBV27 with TRBJ2-1, with 9 bases aligning to TRBD1. This CDR3 is 17 amino acids long. Trimming cost V 5 bases and J 2 bases; bases outside gene matches: 10. CDR1 and CDR2 from the germline V gene are MNHEY and SMNVEV (reference sequence). The CDR3 loop reads CASSPKPGTGTYNEQFF. The CDR3 bases are TGTGCCAGCAGTCCCAAGCCCGGGACAGGGACCTACAATGAGCAGTTCTTC.

The chain employs TRBV29-1 and TRBJ1-2; D remains unclear. From germline, CDR1 is SQVTM and CDR2 ANQGSEA. Trimming pared 5 bases from V and 5 bases from J, leaving 9 bases between. This CDR3 is built from 11 residues. The CDR3 sequence: CSVNDMYGYTF. The CDR3 DNA reads TGCAGCGTTAACGACATGTATGGCTACACCTTC.

The sample holds a few counts of this clone. The rearrangement uses TRBV7-3 and TRBJ1-5, with unresolved D. The CDR3 is 14 residues long. The germline V gene has CDR1 SGHTA and CDR2 FQGTGA. Trimming left V 1 base short and J 10 bases short, with 14 bases between. CDR3: CASSLKWSFRPQHF. The CDR3 DNA follows: TGTGCCAGCAGCTTAAAATGGAGCTTTCGTCCCCAGCATTTT.

V usage is TRBV27 and J usage is TRBJ2-1; D might be TRBD1 (6 bases). The CDR3 runs 14 residues. In germline, CDR1 is MNHEY, CDR2 SMNVEV (reference sequence). V dropped 2 bases and J dropped 4 bases, with 9 bases sitting between them. The CDR3 region has the DNA TGTGCCAGCAGTTTAACAGGGTCTTACAATGAGCAGTTCTTC. Translated, it gives CASSLTGSYNEQFF.

The chain joins TRBV6-1 to TRBJ2-7; tentative D call: TRBD1 (6 bases). Germline V gene lookup returns CDR1 MNHNS and CDR2 SASEGT. V was shortened by 1 base and J by 5 bases, with 15 bases between the two germline ends. The CDR3 has 15 residues. CDR3 sequence: CASSEEVGGYHEQYF. The CDR3 coding sequence is TGTGCCAGCAGTGAAGAAGTAGGGGGTTACCACGAGCAGTACTTC.

The V and J genes are TRBV5-8 and TRBJ1-1; 9 nucleotides line up with TRBD1. The CDR3 runs 14 residues. V dropped 4 bases and J dropped 7; count of bases not matched to a gene: 8. The germline CDR1 and CDR2 sequences are SGHTS and YDEGEE. The CDR3 here is CASSQTGTGHEAFF. The CDR3, as DNA: TGTGCCAGCAGCCAGACCGGGACAGGGCATGAAGCTTTCTTT.

This chain joins TRBV4-2 and TRBJ1-2; no clear D gene. Germline V gene lookup returns CDR1 LGHNA and CDR2 YNFKEQ. Trimming removed 2 bases from V and 4 bases from J, with 8 bases in between. The CDR3 spans 13 residues. CDR3 residues: CASSQRGSYGYTF. The CDR3 DNA reads TGTGCCAGCAGCCAACGCGGTAGCTATGGCTACACCTTC.

V usage is TRBV11-2 and J usage is TRBJ2-1, with 13 bases matching TRBD2. This CDR3 has 19 amino acids. The junction had 10 bases not matched to a gene; V was cut back by 5 bases and J by 0 bases. Germline V CDR1 and CDR2: SGHAT, FQNNGV. The CDR3 sequence is CASSLRLAGGPSSYNEQFF. The DNA for the CDR3 is TGTGCCAGCAGCCTCAGACTAGCGGGGGGCCCGAGCTCCTACAATGAGCAGTTCTTC. Looking up the rest from reference TRBV11-2 and TRBJ2-1 gives the full variable domain: EAGVAQSPRYKIIEKRQSVAFWCNPISGHATLYWYQQILGQGPKLLIQFQNNGVVDDSQLPKDRFSAERLKGVDSTLKIQPAKLEDSAVYLCASSLRLAGGPSSYNEQFFGPGTRLTVL.

This sequence joins TRBV7-2 and TRBJ1-4, with a tentative D call TRBD1 (6 bases). The CDR3 has 15 amino acids. Between the trimmed V and J ends, which lost 1 base and 0 bases, there was a span of 6 bases. Germline CDR1 reads SGHTA; CDR2 reads FQGNSA. The CDR3 nucleotides are TGTGCCAGCAGCTTAGGGACAGCAACTAATGAAAAACTGTTTTTT. Translation gives CASSLGTATNEKLFF.

The rearrangement uses TRBV27 and TRBJ1-5, with TRBD1 matching over 9 bases. Unmatched junction bases numbered 7, after V lost 9 bases and J lost 4 bases. CDR1 and CDR2 (germline): MNHEY, SMNVEV (reference sequence). CDR3 length: 14 residues. In DNA form, the CDR3 reads TGTGCCAGTAGGTTTGGGACAGGGAATCAGCCCCAGCATTTT. It encodes CASRFGTGNQPQHF.

The chain recombines TRBV9 with TRBJ2-1; possible D gene TRBD2, 6 bases. The CDR3 is 18 amino acids. CDR1 and CDR2 (germline): SGDLS, YYNGEE. Trimming took off 0 bases at V and 0 bases at J, with 16 bases between the two ends. In DNA, the CDR3 is TGTGCCAGCAGCGTAGCTCGTGGTAGCGGAAGCTCCTACAATGAGCAGTTCTTC. It yields the protein CASSVARGSGSSYNEQFF.

This chain joins TRBV6-5 and TRBJ2-1; TRBD1 might be the D (6 bases). Trimming shortened V by 3 bases and J by 4 bases, and 16 bases separated the two germline ends. Germline V gives CDR1 MNHEY, CDR2 SVGAGI. CDR3 length: 16 residues. CDR3 residues: CASSYLDRQGYNEQFF. CDR3 DNA: TGTGCCAGCAGTTATCTCGACAGGCAGGGATACAATGAGCAGTTCTTC.

The chain joins TRBV5-8 to TRBJ1-1; 7 bases match TRBD1. Germline V CDR1 and CDR2: SGHTS, YDEGEE. The CDR3 totals 15 residues. Trimming cost V 0 bases and J 7 bases; bases outside gene matches: 9. The CDR3 nucleotides read TGTGCCAGCAGCTTGGGGGGCCAGGGGGTTGGTGAAGCTTTCTTT. Translated: CASSLGGQGVGEAFF.

This clone showed up just once. The chain employs TRBV11-2 and TRBJ1-1; perhaps TRBD1 as D (5 bases). Germline-derived CDR1 and CDR2 are SGHAT and FQNNGV. Trimming removed 1 base from V and 5 bases from J, with 8 bases in between. This CDR3 comprises 13 residues. CDR3 sequence reads: CASSLGRGTEAFF. In DNA form, the CDR3 reads TGTGCCAGCAGCTTAGGTAGGGGAACTGAAGCTTTCTTT.

The genes are TRBV7-6 and TRBJ2-7; D is possibly TRBD1 (6 bases). The CDR3 runs to 14 residues. Germline lookup yields CDR1 SGHVS and CDR2 FNYEAQ. V was clipped by 5 bases and J by 2 bases, with 13 bases between them. This chain's CDR3 is CASSPGDNPYEQYF. Written as DNA, the CDR3 is TGTGCCAGCAGCCCTGGGGACAACCCCTACGAGCAGTACTTC.

The gene calls are TRBV9 and TRBJ2-1, with TRBD1 matching over 7 bases. The CDR3 extends over 13 amino acids. Trimming cost V 4 bases and J 8 bases; bases outside gene matches: 6. Germline V gives CDR1 SGDLS, CDR2 YYNGEE. This CDR3 is CASSPNRGDEQFF. The CDR3, as DNA: TGTGCCAGCAGCCCCAACAGGGGCGATGAGCAGTTCTTC.

The gene calls are TRBV5-4 and TRBJ2-2, with a weak D call TRBD2 (7 bases). This CDR3 spans 16 amino acids. Germline loops: CDR1 SGHNT, CDR2 YYREEE (reference sequence). V was cut by 2 bases and J by 5 bases, with 16 bases left in between. The CDR3 nucleotides are TGTGCCAGCAGCTTCGCGGGGGCCCGAATTACCGGGGAGCTGTTTTTT. Its protein product is CASSFAGARITGELFF. Full variable domain (remainder filled in from reference TRBV5-4 and TRBJ2-2): ETGVTQSPTHLIKTRGQQVTLRCSSQSGHNTVSWYQQALGQGPQFIFQYYREEENGRGNFPPRFSGLQFPNYSSELNVNALELDDSALYLCASSFAGARITGELFFGEGSRLTVL.

The chain recombines TRBV19 with TRBJ1-6, with 9 bases fitting TRBD1. The CDR3 has 15 amino acids. Looked up from germline, CDR1 is LNHDA and CDR2 is SQIVND (reference sequence). V was clipped by 11 bases and J by 8 bases; unmatched bases: 13. CDR3 sequence reads: CAVSSGQGWDSPLHF. The DNA of the CDR3 is TGTGCCGTATCTTCGGGACAGGGATGGGATTCACCCCTCCACTTT.